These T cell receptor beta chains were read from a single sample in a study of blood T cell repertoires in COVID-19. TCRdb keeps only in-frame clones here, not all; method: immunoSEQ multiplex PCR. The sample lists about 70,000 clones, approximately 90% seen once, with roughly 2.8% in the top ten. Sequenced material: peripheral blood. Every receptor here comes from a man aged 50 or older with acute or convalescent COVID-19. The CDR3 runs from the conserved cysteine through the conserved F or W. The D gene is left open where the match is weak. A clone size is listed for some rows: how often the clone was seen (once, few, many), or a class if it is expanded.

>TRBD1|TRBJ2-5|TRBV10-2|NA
TGCGCCAGCAGCGGTTGGGGCAGGGGGCTGGAGACCCAGTACTTC
CASSGWGRGLETQYF
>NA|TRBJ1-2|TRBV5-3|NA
TGTGCCAGAAGCCAAAAACTTAATAGTGCGGGCTACACCTTC
CARSQKLNSAGYTF
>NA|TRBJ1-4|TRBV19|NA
TGTGCCAGTAGTATACAGGCCTCTAATGAAAAACTGTTTTTT
CASSIQASNEKLFF
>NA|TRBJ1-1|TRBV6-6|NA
TGTGCCAGCAGCCTCTATGATCAGGGGCCGAACACTGAAGCTTTCTTT
CASSLYDQGPNTEAFF
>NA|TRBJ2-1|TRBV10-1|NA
TGCGCCAGCAGCGCGCGGGCGGGACCCTACAATGAGCAGTTCTTC
CASSARAGPYNEQFF
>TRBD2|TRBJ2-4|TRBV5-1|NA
TGCGCCAGCAGCCTATTCGGGACTAGCGGGGGAAGTTCAAACATTCAGTACTTC
CASSLFGTSGGSSNIQYF
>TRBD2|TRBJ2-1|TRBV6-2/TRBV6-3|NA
TGTGCCAGCAGCGTCATCGGGTGGACTAGCGGGAATACTCCGGATGAGCAGTTCTTC
CASSVIGWTSGNTPDEQFF
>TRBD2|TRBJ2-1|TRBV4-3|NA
TGCGCCAGCAGCCAAGAGGGGGGGACTAGCGGGAGCGGCAATGAGCAGTTCTTC
CASSQEGGTSGSGNEQFF
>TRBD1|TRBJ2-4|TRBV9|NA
TGTGCCAGCAGCGTCCGGGACAGTCTTCTTTCTGTTCAGTACTTC
CASSVRDSLLSVQYF
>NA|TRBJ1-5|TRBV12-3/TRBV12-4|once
TGTGCCAGCAGTTTTACAGGGAATCAGCCCCAGCATTTT
CASSFTGNQPQHF
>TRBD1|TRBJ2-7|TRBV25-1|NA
TGTGCCAGCAGTGATCCGGGACAGGGGGCTTCCTACGAGCAGTACTTC
CASSDPGQGASYEQYF
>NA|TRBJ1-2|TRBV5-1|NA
TGCGCCAGCAGCTCGACCCCGGCGGGCCGGGGAAGTGGCTACACCTTC
CASSSTPAGRGSGYTF
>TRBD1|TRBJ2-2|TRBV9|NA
TGTGCCAGCAGCACCCCAGGGGGCTGGGGCACCGGGGAGCTGTTTTTT
CASSTPGGWGTGELFF
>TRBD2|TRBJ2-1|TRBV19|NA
TGTGCCAGTAGAATAGCGGGAGCCTCGCATAATGAGCAGTTCTTC
CASRIAGASHNEQFF
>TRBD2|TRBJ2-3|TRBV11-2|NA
TGTGCCAGCAGCTTAGCGGGAGGTACCACAGATACGCAGTATTTT
CASSLAGGTTDTQYF
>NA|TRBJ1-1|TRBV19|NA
TGTGCCAGTACCATTGGACAGCTAACCTTGGGGGAGGAAGCTTTCTTT
CASTIGQLTLGEEAFF
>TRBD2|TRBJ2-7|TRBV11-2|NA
TGTGCCAGCAGATGGTTCGCGGGAGCGTGGGAGCAGTACTTC
CASRWFAGAWEQYF
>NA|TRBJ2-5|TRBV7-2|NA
TGTGCCAGCAGCCCATGGTGGGAGGCGGAGACCCAGTACTTC
CASSPWWEAETQYF
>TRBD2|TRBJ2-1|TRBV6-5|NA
TGTGCCAGCAGTTACATGGGGCCGGGGGGTCATGAGCAGTTCTTC
CASSYMGPGGHEQFF
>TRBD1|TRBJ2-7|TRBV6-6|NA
TGTGCCAGCAGTTCACAGGGGGACGAGCAGTACTTC
CASSSQGDEQYF
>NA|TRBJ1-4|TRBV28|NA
TGTGCCAGCAGTTCCCCCGTAAAACTGTTTTTT
CASSSPVKLFF
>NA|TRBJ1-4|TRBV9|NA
TGTGCCAGCAGCGCCCACACTACGGGGGAGAAACTGTTTTTT
CASSAHTTGEKLFF
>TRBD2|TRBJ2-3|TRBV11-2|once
TGTGCCAGCAGCTTAGTAGCGGGAGTATCTCCGGATACGCAGTATTTT
CASSLVAGVSPDTQYF
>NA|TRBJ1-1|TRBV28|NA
TGTGCCAGCAGTTTAGGGGGCGCGTTAGGCACTGAAGCTTTCTTT
CASSLGGALGTEAFF
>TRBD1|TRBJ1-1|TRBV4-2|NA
TGTGCCAGCAGCCATGACCCCGGGACAGGGAACACTGAAGCTTTCTTT
CASSHDPGTGNTEAFF
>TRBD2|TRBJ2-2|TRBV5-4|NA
TGTGCCAGCAGCTCTGGGACTAGCGTCACCGGGGAGCTGTTTTTT
CASSSGTSVTGELFF
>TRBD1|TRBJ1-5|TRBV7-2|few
TGTGCCAGCAGCTTAATGACAGGGGGCCTTCAGCCCCAGCATTTT
CASSLMTGGLQPQHF
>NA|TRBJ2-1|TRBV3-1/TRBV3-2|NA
TGTGCCAGCTGGAACGGGGTCTACAATGAGCAGTTCTTC
CASWNGVYNEQFF
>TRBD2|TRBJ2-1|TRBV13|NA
TGTGCCAGCAGCTTAGTATCACTAGCGGGAGGTAGTGAGCAGTTCTTC
CASSLVSLAGGSEQFF
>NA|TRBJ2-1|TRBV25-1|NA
TGTGCCAGCAGTGGAGACACGGGGGGACACGGAATAACTGAGCAGTTCTTC
CASSGDTGGHGITEQFF
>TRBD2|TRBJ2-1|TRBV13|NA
TGTGCCAGCAGCTTTCCGACTAGCGGGTCTTACAATGAGCAGTTCTTC
CASSFPTSGSYNEQFF
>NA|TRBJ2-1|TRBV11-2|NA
TGTGCCAGCAGCTTAGTACAGTACAATGAGCAGTTCTTC
CASSLVQYNEQFF
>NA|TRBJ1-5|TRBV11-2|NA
TGTGCCAGCAGCCAGGGCAGCAATCAGCCCCAGCATTTT
CASSQGSNQPQHF
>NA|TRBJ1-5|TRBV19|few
TGTGCCAGTAGTATTATCCAGGTTAATCAGCCCCAGCATTTT
CASSIIQVNQPQHF
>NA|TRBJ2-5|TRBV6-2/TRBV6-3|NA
TGTGCCAGCAGTTCTCAACCTTTACTAGTTAAAGAGACCCAGTACTTC
CASSSQPLLVKETQYF
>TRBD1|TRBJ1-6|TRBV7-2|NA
TGTGCCAGCAGCTTCCCCCGGACAGGGAATTCACCCCTCCACTTT
CASSFPRTGNSPLHF
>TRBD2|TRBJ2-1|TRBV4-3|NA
TGCGCCAGCAGCCAAGGGGTCCAATGGCGGGAGGACCAGAACAATGAGCAGTTCTTC
CASSQGVQWREDQNNEQFF
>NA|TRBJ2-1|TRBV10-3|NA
TGTGCCATCAGTGAGGCTACGGGGAACAATGAGCAGTTCTTC
CAISEATGNNEQFF
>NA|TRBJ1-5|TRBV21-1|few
TGTGCCAGCAGCAACCGGACCGCTGAGGGTCAGCCCCAGCATTTT
CASSNRTAEGQPQHF
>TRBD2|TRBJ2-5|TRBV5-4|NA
TGTGCCAGCAGCATCGCTAGCGGGGGGGAGACCCAGTACTTC
CASSIASGGETQYF
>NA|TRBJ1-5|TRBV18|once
TGTGCCAGCTCACCGACGGGAGGGGACCAGCCCCAGCATTTT
CASSPTGGDQPQHF
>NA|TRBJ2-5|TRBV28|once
TGTGCCAGCAGTTTACAGGGACATCTGGAGACCCAGTACTTC
CASSLQGHLETQYF
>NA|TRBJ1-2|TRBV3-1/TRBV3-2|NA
TGTGCCAGCAGCCAATGGGAGGGGGAAGGAGGAGGCTACACCTTC
CASSQWEGEGGGYTF
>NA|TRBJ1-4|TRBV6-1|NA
TGTGCCAGCAGTGAGGGCTTTTCTAATGAAAAACTGTTTTTT
CASSEGFSNEKLFF
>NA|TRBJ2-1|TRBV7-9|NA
TGTGCCAGCAGCTTTACGGGGGAGGCTGCCTACAATGAGCAGTTCTTC
CASSFTGEAAYNEQFF
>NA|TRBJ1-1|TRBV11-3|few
TGTGCCAGCAGCTTAATAAGGGGGACTGAAGCTTTCTTT
CASSLIRGTEAFF
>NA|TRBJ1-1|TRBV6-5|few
TGTGCCAGCAGTTACTCGCCCGGACAACCTGAAGCTTTCTTT
CASSYSPGQPEAFF
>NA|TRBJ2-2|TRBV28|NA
TGTGCCAGCGGCAGTACGAACACCGGGGAGCTGTTTTTT
CASGSTNTGELFF
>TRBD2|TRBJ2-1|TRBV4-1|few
TGCGCCAGCAGCCAACTAGCGGGAGGTCCCACGCGTCAAAAGCAGTTCTTC
CASSQLAGGPTRQKQFF
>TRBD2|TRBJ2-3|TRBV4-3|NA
TGCGCCAGCAGCCAAGAGGAAGCGGGAGTAGATACGCAGTATTTT
CASSQEEAGVDTQYF
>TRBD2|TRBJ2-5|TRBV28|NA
TGTGCCAGCAGTTCCGCATATGGGACTAGCGGGACCTTTGTGACCCAGTACTTC
CASSSAYGTSGTFVTQYF
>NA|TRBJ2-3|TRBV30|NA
TGTGCCTGGAGTGTCTCGACAGTAGATACGCAGTATTTT
CAWSVSTVDTQYF
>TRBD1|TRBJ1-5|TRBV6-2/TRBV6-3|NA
TGTGCCAGCAGTTACTCGAAGACAGGGTTAAGGGGACAGCCCCAGCATTTT
CASSYSKTGLRGQPQHF